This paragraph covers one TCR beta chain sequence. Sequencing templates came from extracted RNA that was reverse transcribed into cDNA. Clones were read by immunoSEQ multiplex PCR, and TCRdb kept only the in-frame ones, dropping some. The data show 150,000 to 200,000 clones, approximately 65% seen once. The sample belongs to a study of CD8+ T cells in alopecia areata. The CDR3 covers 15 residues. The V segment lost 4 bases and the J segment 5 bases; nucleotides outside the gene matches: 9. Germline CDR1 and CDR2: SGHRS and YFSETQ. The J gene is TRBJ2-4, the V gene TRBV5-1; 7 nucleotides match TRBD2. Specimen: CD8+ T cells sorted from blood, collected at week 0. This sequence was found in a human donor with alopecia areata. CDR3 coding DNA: TGCGCCAGCAGCCCTCACCCGGGGGGTGAAAACATTCAGTACTTC. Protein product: CASSPHPGGENIQYF.